This T cell receptor (beta chain) was captured by sequencing in a study of cytomegalovirus exposure and HLA in healthy donors. Study-wide context: A data release that came early held some 84 million unique TCRs from HLA-typed donors. Study observations and caveats: Donors were assumed by presence/absence analyses to have roughly uniform sequencing depth. Per published reports, the classifier diagnosed cytomegalovirus status with high specificity and sensitivity.

Researchers ran the PCR with 60 Vbeta and 13 Jbeta primers. Using immunoSEQ multiplex PCR, the repertoire was profiled, and TCRdb retains in-frame clones only, with some absent. The data hold about 160,000 clones, with about three quarters observed a single time. For this clone: Its antigen remains unknown.

Germline values: CDR1 MGHRA, CDR2 YSYEKL. The CDR3 is 21 amino acids. V dropped 0 bases and J dropped 0; count of bases not matched to a gene: 13. The sequence came from a female donor in good health and CMV-seronegative. V usage is TRBV4-1 and J usage is TRBJ2-2; 10 nucleotides match TRBD2. The specimen sequenced was PBMCs. The CDR3: CASSQDLFTSGDSANTGELFF. The CDR3 nucleotides read TGCGCCAGCAGCCAAGATCTTTTTACTAGCGGGGATTCCGCGAACACCGGGGAGCTGTTTTTT.